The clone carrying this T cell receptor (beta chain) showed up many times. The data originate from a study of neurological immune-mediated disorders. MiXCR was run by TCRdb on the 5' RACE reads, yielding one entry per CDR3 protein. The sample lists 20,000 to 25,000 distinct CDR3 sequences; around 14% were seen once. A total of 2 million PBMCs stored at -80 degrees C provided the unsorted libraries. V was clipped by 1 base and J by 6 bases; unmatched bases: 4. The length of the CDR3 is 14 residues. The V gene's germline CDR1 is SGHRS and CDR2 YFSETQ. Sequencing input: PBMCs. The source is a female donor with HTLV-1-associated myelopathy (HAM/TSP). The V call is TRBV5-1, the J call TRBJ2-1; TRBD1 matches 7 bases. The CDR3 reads CASSLLTGFNEQFF. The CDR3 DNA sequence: TGCGCCAGCAGCTTGCTGACAGGGTTCAATGAGCAGTTCTTC.